A single TCR beta chain is shown here with its context. The antigen remains unidentified. The data are from a study of T cell clones after liver transplantation. Study at large: TCRbeta sequencing after a pre-transplant mixed lymphocyte reaction identified graft-donor-reactive clones, later tracked in post-transplant blood. Study-wide points: Post-transplant time points were not standardized, so conclusions are preliminary. In a couple of subjects, few donor cells limited the measurable donor-reactive repertoire.

The V and J ends lost 1 base and 2 bases respectively, with 11 bases between them. The V gene's germline CDR1 is LNHDA and CDR2 SQIVND (reference sequence). The CDR3 runs to 15 residues. Produced via immunoSEQ multiplex PCR; TCRdb's table is partial and in-frame only. The sample holds some 60,000 clones, 70% to 80% seen once. This material consisted of CD4+ T cells from blood, taken at the 15-month timepoint. The TCR comes from a human patient who received a liver transplant. Some T cells could come from the graft donor. This chain connects TRBV19 to TRBJ2-5, with D unclear. The CDR3 region is CASSIGAQLQETQYF. The CDR3 coding sequence is TGTGCCAGTAGTATAGGGGCCCAGCTGCAAGAGACCCAGTACTTC. The full variable domain, its missing parts supplied by reference TRBV19 and TRBJ2-5, is DGGITQSPKYLFRKEGQNVTLSCEQNLNHDAMYWYRQDPGQGLRLIYYSQIVNDFQKGDIAEGYSVSREKKESFPLTVTSAQKNPTAFYLCASSIGAQLQETQYFGPGTRLLVL.